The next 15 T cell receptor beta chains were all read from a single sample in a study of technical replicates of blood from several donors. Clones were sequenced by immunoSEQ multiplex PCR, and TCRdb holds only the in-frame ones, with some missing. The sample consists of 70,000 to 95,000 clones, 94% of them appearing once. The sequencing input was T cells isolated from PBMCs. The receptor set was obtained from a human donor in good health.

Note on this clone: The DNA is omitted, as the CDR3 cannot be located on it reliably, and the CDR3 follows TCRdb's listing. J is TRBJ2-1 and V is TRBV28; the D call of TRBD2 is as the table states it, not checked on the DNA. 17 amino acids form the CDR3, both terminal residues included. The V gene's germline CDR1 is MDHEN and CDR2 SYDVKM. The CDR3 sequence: CASSSSTSGGPYNEQFF.

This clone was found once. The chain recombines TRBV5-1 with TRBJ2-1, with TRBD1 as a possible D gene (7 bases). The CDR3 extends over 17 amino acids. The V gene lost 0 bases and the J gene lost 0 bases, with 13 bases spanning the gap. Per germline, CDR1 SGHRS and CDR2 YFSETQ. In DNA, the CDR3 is TGCGCCAGCAGCTTGGCTGGAGGGGGCCCCTCCTACAATGAGCAGTTCTTC. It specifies CASSLAGGGPSYNEQFF.

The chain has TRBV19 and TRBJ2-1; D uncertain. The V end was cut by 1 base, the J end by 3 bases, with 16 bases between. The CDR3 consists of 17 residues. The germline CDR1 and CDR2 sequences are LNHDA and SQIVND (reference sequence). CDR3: CASSIGRSFSSYNEQFF. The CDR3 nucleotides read TGTGCCAGTAGTATAGGACGGAGTTTTTCCAGCTACAATGAGCAGTTCTTC.

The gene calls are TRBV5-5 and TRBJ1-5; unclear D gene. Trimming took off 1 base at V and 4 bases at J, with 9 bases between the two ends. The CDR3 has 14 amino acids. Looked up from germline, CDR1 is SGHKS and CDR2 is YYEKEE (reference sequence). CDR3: CASSLWGVNQPQHF. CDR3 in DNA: TGTGCCAGCAGCTTGTGGGGAGTTAATCAGCCCCAGCATTTT. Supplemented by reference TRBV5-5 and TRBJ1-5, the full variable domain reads DAGVTQSPTHLIKTRGQQVTLRCSPISGHKSVSWYQQVLGQGPQFIFQYYEKEERGRGNFPDRFSARQFPNYSSELNVNALLLGDSALYLCASSLWGVNQPQHFGDGTRLSIL.

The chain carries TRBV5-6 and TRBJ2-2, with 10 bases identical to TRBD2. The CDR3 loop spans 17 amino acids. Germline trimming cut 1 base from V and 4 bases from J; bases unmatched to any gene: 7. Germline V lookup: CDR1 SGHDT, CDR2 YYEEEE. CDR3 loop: CASSLLGLAGVTGELFF. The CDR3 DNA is TGTGCCAGCAGCTTGTTAGGCCTAGCGGGGGTCACCGGGGAGCTGTTTTTT.

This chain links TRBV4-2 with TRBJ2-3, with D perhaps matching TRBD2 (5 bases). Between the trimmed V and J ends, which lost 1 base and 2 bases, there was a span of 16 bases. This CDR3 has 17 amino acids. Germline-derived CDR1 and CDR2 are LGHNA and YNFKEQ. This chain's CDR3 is CASSQGETTIPTDTQYF. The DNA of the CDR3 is TGTGCCAGCAGCCAAGGGGAGACTACCATTCCCACAGATACGCAGTATTTT.

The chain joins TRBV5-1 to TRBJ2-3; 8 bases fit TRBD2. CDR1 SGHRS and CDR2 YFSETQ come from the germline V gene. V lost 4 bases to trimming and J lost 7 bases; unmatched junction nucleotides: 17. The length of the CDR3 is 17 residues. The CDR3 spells CASSLGGTSGGTNTQYF. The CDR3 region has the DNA TGCGCCAGCAGCCTTGGGGGTACTAGCGGTGGCACGAATACGCAGTATTTT.

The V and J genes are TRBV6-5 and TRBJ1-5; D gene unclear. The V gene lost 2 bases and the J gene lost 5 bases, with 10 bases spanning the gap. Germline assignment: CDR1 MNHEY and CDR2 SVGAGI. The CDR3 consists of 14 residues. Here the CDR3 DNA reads TGTGCCAGCAGTTACGGAGGGTTTCATCAGCCCCAGCATTTT. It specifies CASSYGGFHQPQHF.

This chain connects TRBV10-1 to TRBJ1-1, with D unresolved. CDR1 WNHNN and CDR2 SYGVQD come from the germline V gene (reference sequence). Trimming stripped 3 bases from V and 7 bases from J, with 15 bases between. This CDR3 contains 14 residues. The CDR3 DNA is TGCGCCAGCAGTGAAGGCAGGATCTTTGGTGAAGCTTTCTTT. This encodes CASSEGRIFGEAFF.

The CDR3: CASSLGGAIIETQYF. DNA of the CDR3: TGTGCCAGCAGCCTCGGGGGGGCCATAATAGAGACCCAGTACTTC. V and J are TRBV14 and TRBJ2-5, with 8 bases matching TRBD2. This CDR3 is built from 15 residues. V gave up 4 bases and J gave up 4 bases; unmatched junction bases: 8. The germline V gene has CDR1 SGHDN and CDR2 FVKESK.

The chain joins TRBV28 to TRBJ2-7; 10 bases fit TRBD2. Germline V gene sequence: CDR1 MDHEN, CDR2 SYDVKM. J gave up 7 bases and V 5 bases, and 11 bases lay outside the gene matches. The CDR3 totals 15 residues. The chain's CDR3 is CASSTQAGGAGEQYF. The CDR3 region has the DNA TGTGCCAGCAGTACTCAAGCGGGAGGGGCAGGGGAGCAGTACTTC.

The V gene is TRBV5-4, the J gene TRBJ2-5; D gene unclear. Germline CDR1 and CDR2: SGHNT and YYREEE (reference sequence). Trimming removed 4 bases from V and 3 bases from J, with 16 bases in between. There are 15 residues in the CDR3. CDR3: CASSGNQTVKETQYF. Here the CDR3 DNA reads TGTGCCAGCAGCGGTAATCAAACGGTAAAAGAGACCCAGTACTTC.

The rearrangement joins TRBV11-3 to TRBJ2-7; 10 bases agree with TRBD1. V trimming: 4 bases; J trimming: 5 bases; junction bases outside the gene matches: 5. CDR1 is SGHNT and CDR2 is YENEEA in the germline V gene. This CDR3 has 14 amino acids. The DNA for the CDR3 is TGTGCCAGCAGCTCGGGACAGGGGCTGGACGAGCAGTACTTC. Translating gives CASSSGQGLDEQYF.

CDR3 region: CASSALGTSPANYGYTF. The CDR3 coding sequence is TGTGCCAGCAGTGCCCTGGGGACATCGCCCGCTAACTATGGCTACACCTTC. V usage is TRBV25-1 and J usage is TRBJ1-2, with a weak D call TRBD1 (6 bases). Germline CDR1 reads MGHDK; CDR2 reads SYGVNS. The CDR3 has 17 residues. Trimming cost V 4 bases and J 0 bases, with 18 bases left between them.

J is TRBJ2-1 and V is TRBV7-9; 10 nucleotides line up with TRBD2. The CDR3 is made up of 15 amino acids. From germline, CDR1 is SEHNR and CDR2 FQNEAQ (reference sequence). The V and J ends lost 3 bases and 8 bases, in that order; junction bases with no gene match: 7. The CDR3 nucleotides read TGTGCCAGCAGCTTGCTAGCGGGAGATTACGATGAGCAGTTCTTC. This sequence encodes CASSLLAGDYDEQFF.